This TCR beta chain comes out of a study of cytomegalovirus exposure and HLA in healthy donors. On the study more broadly: The same platform used for the approximately 670 first-cohort repertoires was also used for the 120 or so validation repertoires, as a later analysis reported.

TCRdb's table, derived via immunoSEQ multiplex PCR, lists solely in-frame clones and lacks some. The top ten clones hold less than 1.2% of a sample with under 300,000 clones, around 86% of them seen once. Germline assignment: CDR1 SGHTA and CDR2 FQGNSA. The CDR3 has 16 amino acids. Between the trimmed V and J ends, which lost 5 bases and 5 bases, there was a span of 21 bases. Study findings and constraints: Usually a TCR sequence was rare, but some public TCRs were found in many donors. Listed as cytomegalovirus-associated were 150 to 200 TCR beta chains.

In regard to this clone: What it binds is not known.

The receptor was derived from a young woman in good health and CMV-seronegative. V gene TRBV7-2 combines with J gene TRBJ2-5, with D possibly TRBD2 on 5 matching bases. Sequences were obtained from PBMCs. CDR3 DNA: TGTGCCAGCAGCGTAACAGCCACGGCGGGCCAGGAGACCCAGTACTTC. This translates into CASSVTATAGQETQYF.